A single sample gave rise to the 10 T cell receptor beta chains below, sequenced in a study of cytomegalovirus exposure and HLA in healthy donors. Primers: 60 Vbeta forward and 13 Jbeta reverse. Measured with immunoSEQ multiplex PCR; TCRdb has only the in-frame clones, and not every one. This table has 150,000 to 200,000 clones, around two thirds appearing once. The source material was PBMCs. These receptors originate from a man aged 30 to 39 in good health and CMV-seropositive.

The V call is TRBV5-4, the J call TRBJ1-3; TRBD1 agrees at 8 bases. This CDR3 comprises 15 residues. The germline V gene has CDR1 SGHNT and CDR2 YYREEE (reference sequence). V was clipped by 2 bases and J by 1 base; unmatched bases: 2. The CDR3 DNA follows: TGTGCCAGCAGCTTAGACAGGGGTTCTGGAAACACCATATATTTT. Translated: CASSLDRGSGNTIYF. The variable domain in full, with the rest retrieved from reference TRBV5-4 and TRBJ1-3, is ETGVTQSPTHLIKTRGQQVTLRCSSQSGHNTVSWYQQALGQGPQFIFQYYREEENGRGNFPPRFSGLQFPNYSSELNVNALELDDSALYLCASSLDRGSGNTIYFGEGSWLTVV.

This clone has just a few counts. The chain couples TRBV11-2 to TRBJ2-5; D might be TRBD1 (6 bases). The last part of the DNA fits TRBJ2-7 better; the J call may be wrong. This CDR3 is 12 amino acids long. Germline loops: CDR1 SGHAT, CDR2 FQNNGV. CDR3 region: CASSRDIYEQYF. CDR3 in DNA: TGTGCCAGCAGCCGGGACATCTACGAGCAGTACTTC.

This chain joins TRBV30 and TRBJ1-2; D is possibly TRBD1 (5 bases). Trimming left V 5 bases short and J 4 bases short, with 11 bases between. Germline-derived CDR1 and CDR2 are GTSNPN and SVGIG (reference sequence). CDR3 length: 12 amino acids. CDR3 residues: CAWHTGVYGYTF. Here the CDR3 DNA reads TGTGCCTGGCATACGGGGGTCTATGGCTACACCTTC. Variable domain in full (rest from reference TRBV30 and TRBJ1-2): SQTIHQWPATLVQPVGSPLSLECTVEGTSNPNLYWYRQAAGRGLQLLFYSVGIGQISSEVPQNLSASRPQDRQFILSSKKLLLSDSGFYLCAWHTGVYGYTFGSGTRLTVV.

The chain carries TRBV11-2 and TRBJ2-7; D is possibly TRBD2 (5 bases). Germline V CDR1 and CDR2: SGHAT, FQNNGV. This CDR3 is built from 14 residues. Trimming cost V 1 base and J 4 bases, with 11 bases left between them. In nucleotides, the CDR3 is TGTGCCAGCAGCTTAGCCCTGACTAAATACGAGCAGTACTTC. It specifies CASSLALTKYEQYF.

This CDR3 is CASSPTGLGQPQHF. The DNA for the CDR3 is TGTGCCAGCTCACCTACAGGGCTCGGCCAGCCCCAGCATTTT. The J gene is TRBJ1-5, the V gene TRBV18, with a weak D call TRBD1 (6 bases). Germline V gives CDR1 KGHSH, CDR2 LQKENI. The CDR3 is 14 amino acids. V gave up 3 bases and J gave up 7 bases, with 13 bases separating them.

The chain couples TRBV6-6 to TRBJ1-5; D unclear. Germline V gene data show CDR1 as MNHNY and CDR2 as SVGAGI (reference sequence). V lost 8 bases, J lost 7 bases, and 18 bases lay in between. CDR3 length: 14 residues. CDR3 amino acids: CASQPRGGGQPQHF. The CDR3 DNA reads TGTGCCAGCCAACCCCGGGGAGGCGGACAGCCCCAGCATTTT.

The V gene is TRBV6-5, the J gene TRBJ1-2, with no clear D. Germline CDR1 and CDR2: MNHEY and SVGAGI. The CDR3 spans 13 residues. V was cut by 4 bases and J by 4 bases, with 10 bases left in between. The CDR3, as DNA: TGTGCCAGCAGTTCACCGAGTTCCTATGGCTACACCTTC. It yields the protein CASSSPSSYGYTF.

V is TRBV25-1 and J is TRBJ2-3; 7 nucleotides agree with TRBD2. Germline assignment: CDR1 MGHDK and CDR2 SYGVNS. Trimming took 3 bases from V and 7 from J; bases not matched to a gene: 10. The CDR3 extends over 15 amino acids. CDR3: CASSDGGTSQNTQYF. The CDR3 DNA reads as TGTGCCAGCAGTGACGGGGGGACTTCTCAGAATACGCAGTATTTT.

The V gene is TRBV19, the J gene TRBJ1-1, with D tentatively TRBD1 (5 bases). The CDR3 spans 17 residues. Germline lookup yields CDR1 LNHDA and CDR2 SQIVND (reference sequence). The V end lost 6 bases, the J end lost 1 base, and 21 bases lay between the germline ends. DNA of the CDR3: TGTGCCAGTAGGAATCAGGCAGGGAGGGTCTCGAACACTGAAGCTTTCTTT. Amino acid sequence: CASRNQAGRVSNTEAFF. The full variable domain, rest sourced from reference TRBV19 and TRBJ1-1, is DGGITQSPKYLFRKEGQNVTLSCEQNLNHDAMYWYRQDPGQGLRLIYYSQIVNDFQKGDIAEGYSVSREKKESFPLTVTSAQKNPTAFYLCASRNQAGRVSNTEAFFGQGTRLTVV.

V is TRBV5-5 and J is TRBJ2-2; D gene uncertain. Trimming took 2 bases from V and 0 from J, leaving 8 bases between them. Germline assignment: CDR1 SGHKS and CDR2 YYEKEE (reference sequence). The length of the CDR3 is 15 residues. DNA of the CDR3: TGTGCCAGCAGCTTCCTATTTGCGAACACCGGGGAGCTGTTTTTT. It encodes CASSFLFANTGELFF.